This entry lists 32 T cell receptor beta chains sequenced from one sample in a study of shared T cell receptors in the human thymus. Here immunoSEQ multiplex PCR was the method, and the copy in TCRdb shows in-frame clones only, minus some. The sample lists roughly 700,000 clones, around nine tenths occurring once. These same records also appear under a second study, on human thymus T cells.

Source material: thymocytes. These receptor sequences come from a boy less than two years old with a congenital heart defect.

The chain combines TRBV10-1 with TRBJ1-1, with 7 bases that match TRBD1. The CDR3 runs to 15 residues. Germline lookup yields CDR1 WNHNN and CDR2 SYGVQD (reference sequence). Trimming took 0 bases from V and 4 from J; bases not matched to a gene: 5. CDR3 loop: CASSESRQGGTEAFF. The CDR3 region has the DNA TGCGCCAGCAGTGAGTCCAGACAGGGAGGCACTGAAGCTTTCTTT.

The V gene is TRBV9, the J gene TRBJ1-4; 7 positions match TRBD1. V lost 3 bases to trimming and J lost 0 bases; unmatched junction nucleotides: 8. CDR3 length: 17 residues. Germline CDR1 reads SGDLS; CDR2 reads YYNGEE. The CDR3 DNA reads TGTGCCAGCAGCGCCCACCCTCAGGGGGCAACTAATGAAAAACTGTTTTTT. It yields the protein CASSAHPQGATNEKLFF. The full variable domain, with the rest looked up from reference TRBV9 and TRBJ1-4, is DSGVTQTPKHLITATGQRVTLRCSPRSGDLSVYWYQQSLDQGLQFLIQYYNGEERAKGNILERFSAQQFPDLHSELNLSSLELGDSALYFCASSAHPQGATNEKLFFGSGTQLSVL.

The rearrangement joins TRBV4-3 to TRBJ2-5; TRBD1 agrees at 7 bases. Per germline, CDR1 LGHNA and CDR2 YSLEER. V was pared by 1 base and J by 2 bases, with 16 bases of the junction left unmatched. The CDR3 is 19 residues long. DNA for the CDR3: TGCGCCAGCAGCCAAGTCGGCAGACAGGGAGAGGGGCCTCAAGAGACCCAGTACTTC. This codes for CASSQVGRQGEGPQETQYF.

The chain joins TRBV27 to TRBJ2-3; D might be TRBD1 (6 bases). The CDR3 totals 15 residues. Trimming pared 5 bases from V and 2 bases from J, leaving 14 bases between. CDR1 is MNHEY and CDR2 is SMNVEV in the germline V gene (reference sequence). The DNA of the CDR3 is TGTGCCAGCAGTGCCACGGGACATATCACAGATACGCAGTATTTT. This sequence encodes CASSATGHITDTQYF.

This chain uses TRBV6-1 with TRBJ1-2, with 9 bases fitting TRBD1. Germline V gene lookup returns CDR1 MNHNS and CDR2 SASEGT. J was trimmed by 2 bases and V by 0 bases; bases with no gene match: 7. There are 17 residues in the CDR3. The CDR3 reads CASSEAQDRGNNYGYTF. The CDR3 DNA follows: TGTGCCAGCAGTGAAGCTCAGGACAGGGGCAACAACTATGGCTACACCTTC.

The chain recombines TRBV14 with TRBJ2-1; perhaps TRBD2 as D (5 bases). Germline values: CDR1 SGHDN, CDR2 FVKESK. The V gene lost 0 bases and the J gene lost 10 bases, with 7 bases spanning the gap. There are 12 residues in the CDR3. In DNA, the CDR3 is TGTGCCAGCAGCCAAGATCGGGGAGAGCAGTTCTTC. It translates to CASSQDRGEQFF.

The V gene is TRBV25-1, the J gene TRBJ2-5; no definite D call. The closer fit of TRBJ2-7 to the DNA end suggests the J call may be wrong. CDR3 length: 13 amino acids. Germline CDR1 reads MGHDK; CDR2 reads SYGVNS. DNA for the CDR3: TGTGCCAGCAGACCCCCCCAACTCTACGAGCAGTACTTC. Translation: CASRPPQLYEQYF.

This chain joins TRBV27 and TRBJ1-5, with a weak D call TRBD1 (6 bases). CDR3 length: 17 amino acids. The germline gives CDR1 MNHEY, CDR2 SMNVEV (reference sequence). Trimming took off 6 bases at V and 2 bases at J, with 20 bases between the two ends. The CDR3 nucleotides are TGTGCCAGCAGCTTGGGGGGGCTTAAACAGGGCAATCAGCCCCAGCATTTT. This encodes CASSLGGLKQGNQPQHF.

The rearrangement joins TRBV28 to TRBJ1-3; the D gene is possibly TRBD1 (5 bases). The CDR3 sequence is 16 residues long. Looked up from germline, CDR1 is MDHEN and CDR2 is SYDVKM. Trimming removed 0 bases at V and 3 bases at J, with 12 bases between. CDR3 protein: CASSLCWGGYGNTIYF. The CDR3 DNA reads TGTGCCAGCAGTTTATGCTGGGGGGGGTATGGAAACACCATATATTTT. Complete variable domain (other parts from reference TRBV28 and TRBJ1-3): DVKVTQSSRYLVKRTGEKVFLECVQDMDHENMFWYRQDPGLGLRLIYFSYDVKMKEKGDIPEGYSVSREKKERFSLILESASTNQTSMYLCASSLCWGGYGNTIYFGEGSWLTVV.

The J gene is TRBJ2-3, the V gene TRBV19; 7 nucleotides match TRBD2. This CDR3 contains 15 residues. V shed 3 bases and J 3 bases; nucleotides not matched to a gene: 6. Germline loops: CDR1 LNHDA, CDR2 SQIVND (reference sequence). CDR3 nucleotide sequence: TGTGCCAGTAGTATCGGTCGGGGAGGGACAGATACGCAGTATTTT. Amino acids: CASSIGRGGTDTQYF. Full variable domain (rest looked up from reference TRBV19 and TRBJ2-3): DGGITQSPKYLFRKEGQNVTLSCEQNLNHDAMYWYRQDPGQGLRLIYYSQIVNDFQKGDIAEGYSVSREKKESFPLTVTSAQKNPTAFYLCASSIGRGGTDTQYFGPGTRLTVL.

The rearrangement links TRBV4-2 to TRBJ2-2; 8 positions match TRBD2. The CDR3 loop spans 17 amino acids. Germline-derived CDR1 and CDR2 are LGHNA and YNFKEQ. Trimming at V came to 4 bases and at J to 6 bases, leaving 13 bases not matched to a gene. Written as DNA, the CDR3 is TGTGCCAGCAGCCCTCGCGGACCAGCGGGAGTTCCCGGGGAGCTGTTTTTT. Amino acids: CASSPRGPAGVPGELFF.

This clone was detected a few times. This rearrangement joins TRBV28 to TRBJ1-2; a possible D gene is TRBD1 (5 bases). Between the trimmed V and J ends, which lost 3 bases and 4 bases, there was a span of 12 bases. Germline CDR1 is MDHEN and CDR2 is SYDVKM. This CDR3 contains 14 residues. The CDR3 coding sequence is TGTGCCAGCAGTTTCGGAGGGGAGGGCTATGGCTACACCTTC. Residues: CASSFGGEGYGYTF.

CDR3 sequence (DNA): TGCAGCGTTGAAGAAGGGCCGGAGGCGGGGCGTAATTCAGATACGCAGTATTTT. Amino acid sequence: CSVEEGPEAGRNSDTQYF. The chain has TRBV29-1 and TRBJ2-3; the D gene is possibly TRBD2 (6 bases). The germline gives CDR1 SQVTM, CDR2 ANQGSEA. Trimming removed 0 bases from V and 4 bases from J, with 23 bases in between. This CDR3 has 18 amino acids.

The chain is built from TRBV4-3 and TRBJ2-3, with D possibly matching TRBD2 (6 bases). The germline CDR1 and CDR2 sequences are LGHNA and YSLEER. V was trimmed by 2 bases and J by 6 bases, leaving 21 bases between them. The CDR3 loop spans 17 amino acids. The CDR3 DNA reads TGCGCCAGCAGCCAACCTGGGTGGGGGGAGCTTGAGGATACGCAGTATTTT. Its translation: CASSQPGWGELEDTQYF.

The V and J genes are TRBV4-2 and TRBJ2-6; 8 bases agree with TRBD1. The CDR3 has 16 residues. Germline V CDR1 and CDR2: LGHNA, YNFKEQ. Trimming cost V 4 bases and J 6 bases; bases outside gene matches: 8. Here the CDR3 reads CASSRRGPGLANVLTF. The DNA of the CDR3 is TGTGCCAGCAGCCGCAGGGGGCCGGGTCTGGCCAACGTCCTGACTTTC.

The V and J genes are TRBV29-1 and TRBJ2-7; possible D gene TRBD2, 6 bases. The CDR3 runs 15 residues. V lost 4 bases and J 1 base, leaving 17 bases between the germline ends. Germline CDR1 is SQVTM and CDR2 is ANQGSEA. DNA of the CDR3: TGCAGCGTTGGCCACCCGGGGGAGCGGTCCTACGAGCAGTACTTC. Translating gives CSVGHPGERSYEQYF.

V and J are TRBV11-1 and TRBJ2-7; 11 nucleotides match TRBD2. In germline, CDR1 is SGHAT, CDR2 FQDESV (reference sequence). The ends lost 5 bases at V and 4 bases at J; junction bases unmatched: 19. This CDR3 has 19 amino acids. In nucleotides, the CDR3 is TGTGCCAGCAGCCCCGACCGGATACTAGCGGGAGATCCGGCGTACGAGCAGTACTTC. Translated, it gives CASSPDRILAGDPAYEQYF.

The CDR3 nucleotides are TGTGCCATCAGAGGAGCGGGAGGGCAAGAGACCCAGTACTTC. Amino acids: CAIRGAGGQETQYF. This chain connects TRBV10-3 to TRBJ2-5, with TRBD2 matching over 10 bases. CDR1 ENHRY and CDR2 SYGVKD come from the germline V gene. This CDR3 has 14 amino acids. J lost 2 bases, V lost 6 bases, and 3 bases had no gene match.

The V gene is TRBV28, the J gene TRBJ1-5; D perhaps matches TRBD1 (5 bases). The CDR3 has 14 residues. The V and J ends lost 8 bases and 5 bases respectively, with 16 bases between them. CDR1 is MDHEN, CDR2 SYDVKM, per germline. Written as DNA, the CDR3 is TGTGCCAGCGCCAGAGGCAGGGTTTATCAGCCCCAGCATTTT. This sequence encodes CASARGRVYQPQHF.

The chain employs TRBV14 and TRBJ2-7; 8 nucleotides agree with TRBD1. The CDR3 runs to 14 residues. V shed 5 bases and J 7 bases; nucleotides not matched to a gene: 10. Germline CDR1 is SGHDN and CDR2 is FVKESK. CDR3 in DNA: TGTGCCAGCAGCTGGCAGGACAGGGTAAGGGAGCAGTACTTC. Protein: CASSWQDRVREQYF.

The chain is built from TRBV6-5 and TRBJ2-7; no definite D call. CDR1 MNHEY and CDR2 SVGAGI come from the germline V gene. Between the trimmed V and J ends, which lost 6 bases and 7 bases, there was a span of 10 bases. The CDR3 is 11 residues long. CDR3 sequence reads: CASSSSMEQYF. The DNA of the CDR3 is TGTGCCAGCAGCTCTTCTATGGAGCAGTACTTC.

The chain joins TRBV7-2 to TRBJ2-1, with 8 bases matching TRBD2. CDR3 length: 18 amino acids. CDR1 and CDR2 (germline): SGHTA, FQGNSA. The junction had 7 bases not matched to a gene; V was cut back by 0 bases and J by 0 bases. CDR3 in DNA: TGTGCCAGCAGCTTAGCGGCGGGAGGCGCTATCTCCTACAATGAGCAGTTCTTC. The encoded protein is CASSLAAGGAISYNEQFF.

This chain links TRBV4-1 with TRBJ2-3; 9 nucleotides agree with TRBD2. With V trimmed by 3 bases and J by 9 bases, 4 bases remained unmatched. The CDR3 extends over 13 amino acids. Germline V lookup: CDR1 MGHRA, CDR2 YSYEKL. CDR3: CASSHDSGRTQYF. In DNA form, the CDR3 reads TGCGCCAGCAGCCATGATAGCGGGAGAACGCAGTATTTT.

The rearrangement links TRBV6-5 to TRBJ1-2; 7 bases align to TRBD1. The J segment lost 7 bases and the V segment lost 3 bases, leaving 14 bases of the junction unmatched. Germline CDR1 reads MNHEY; CDR2 reads SVGAGI. The CDR3 has 16 residues. As DNA, the CDR3 is TGTGCCAGCAGTTATATGAGACAGGGAGCAACGGTTGGCTACACCTTC. Translated: CASSYMRQGATVGYTF.

The CDR3 DNA is TGTGCCAGCAGCTTACAGCTAGCTTTAGAGACCCAGTACTTC. Residues: CASSLQLALETQYF. V usage is TRBV7-9 and J usage is TRBJ2-5, with D perhaps TRBD2 (5 bases). V lost 2 bases and J 4 bases, leaving 11 bases between the germline ends. In germline, CDR1 is SEHNR, CDR2 FQNEAQ (reference sequence). CDR3 length equals 14 residues.

The gene calls are TRBV7-2 and TRBJ2-2, with D maybe TRBD2 (6 bases). This CDR3 region has 16 residues. The germline V and J ends were trimmed by 2 bases and 0 bases, with 10 bases remaining between them. CDR1 is SGHTA and CDR2 is FQGNSA in the germline V gene. CDR3 nucleotide sequence: TGTGCCAGCAGCTTACCCGGGACTTCGAACACCGGGGAGCTGTTTTTT. Its protein product is CASSLPGTSNTGELFF.

V gene TRBV28 combines with J gene TRBJ1-5, with D uncertain. Germline V gene sequence: CDR1 MDHEN, CDR2 SYDVKM. There are 18 residues in the CDR3. The germline V and J ends were trimmed by 4 bases and 4 bases, with 23 bases remaining between them. This chain's CDR3 is CASSSHSGGDKRNQPQHF. The CDR3 region has the DNA TGTGCCAGCAGTTCCCACAGCGGCGGGGATAAAAGGAATCAGCCCCAGCATTTT.

On this clone: Other DNA sequences within the sample encode an identical CDR3. The chain is built from TRBV18 and TRBJ2-7, with D perhaps TRBD1 (6 bases). The CDR3 consists of 12 residues. V lost 3 bases and J lost 7, with 10 bases in between. Germline V CDR1 and CDR2: KGHSH, LQKENI. In nucleotides, the CDR3 is TGTGCCAGCTCACCCAGGGGATATGAGCAGTACTTC. Translated: CASSPRGYEQYF.

This chain connects TRBV19 to TRBJ2-7; D may be TRBD1 (6 bases). This CDR3 comprises 17 residues. Germline V gene data show CDR1 as LNHDA and CDR2 as SQIVND (reference sequence). The germline V and J ends were trimmed by 0 bases and 6 bases, with 21 bases remaining between them. The CDR3 coding sequence is TGTGCCAGTAGTATAGATTTGAATAGAACAGGGCTAGGCGAGCAGTACTTC. This sequence encodes CASSIDLNRTGLGEQYF.

J is TRBJ2-7 and V is TRBV19; 9 nucleotides match TRBD2. Trimming removed 4 bases from V and 2 bases from J; junction bases left unmatched: 18. Germline lookup yields CDR1 LNHDA and CDR2 SQIVND (reference sequence). This CDR3 is 19 amino acids long. CDR3 amino acids: CASSKPSPLRSGRPYEQYF. The CDR3 DNA follows: TGTGCCAGTAGTAAGCCCTCCCCCCTACGGAGCGGGAGGCCCTACGAGCAGTACTTC. Together with reference TRBV19 and TRBJ2-7, the CDR3 gives the full variable domain: DGGITQSPKYLFRKEGQNVTLSCEQNLNHDAMYWYRQDPGQGLRLIYYSQIVNDFQKGDIAEGYSVSREKKESFPLTVTSAQKNPTAFYLCASSKPSPLRSGRPYEQYFGPGTRLTVT.

This chain joins TRBV10-2 and TRBJ1-4; a possible D gene is TRBD1 (5 bases). V was shortened by 6 bases and J by 8 bases, with 13 bases between the two germline ends. CDR1 WSHSY and CDR2 SAAADI come from the germline V gene. The CDR3 spans 13 residues. The CDR3 protein is CASRDKGFEKLFF. The CDR3 region has the DNA TGCGCCAGCAGGGACAAGGGATTCGAAAAACTGTTTTTT.

V and J are TRBV7-2 and TRBJ2-6; weak D call: TRBD1 (6 bases). The CDR3 runs to 18 residues. The V gene lost 1 base and the J gene lost 0 bases, with 13 bases spanning the gap. The germline V gene encodes CDR1 SGHTA and CDR2 FQGNSA. This CDR3 is CASSLEQGPPSGANVLTF. As DNA, the CDR3 is TGTGCCAGCAGCTTAGAACAGGGCCCTCCCTCTGGGGCCAACGTCCTGACTTTC.